This record covers a single T cell receptor beta chain. The data derive from a study of blood T cell repertoires in COVID-19. Turning to the study itself: Acute and convalescent COVID-19 specimens originated in the United States, Italy and Spain.

Here immunoSEQ multiplex PCR was the method, and the copy in TCRdb shows in-frame clones only, minus some. The table includes about 330,000 clones, around 86% detected once. The CDR3 sequence is 15 residues long. Per the germline V gene, CDR1 is MDHEN and CDR2 is SYDVKM. J was trimmed by 4 bases and V by 5 bases; bases with no gene match: 5. The chain employs TRBV28 and TRBJ2-5, with TRBD2 matching over 12 bases. Sequenced material: peripheral blood. This receptor was identified in a woman in her 50s with acute or convalescent COVID-19. CDR3 sequence: CASSPRLAGAETQYF. The DNA of the CDR3 is TGTGCCAGCAGTCCCCGACTAGCGGGAGCAGAGACCCAGTACTTC.